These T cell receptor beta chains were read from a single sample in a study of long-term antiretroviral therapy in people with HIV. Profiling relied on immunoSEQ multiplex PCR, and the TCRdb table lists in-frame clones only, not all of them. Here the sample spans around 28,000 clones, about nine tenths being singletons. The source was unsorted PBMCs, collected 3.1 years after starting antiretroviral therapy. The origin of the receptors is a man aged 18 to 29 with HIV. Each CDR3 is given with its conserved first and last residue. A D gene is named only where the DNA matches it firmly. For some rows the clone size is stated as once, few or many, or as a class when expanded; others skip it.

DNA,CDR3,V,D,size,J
TGTGCCAGCAGTGTGCGCCGGGACGGAGCTAACTATGGCTACACCTTC,CASSVRRDGANYGYTF,TRBV9,NA,NA,TRBJ1-2
TGCAGCGCAACGGGGAGTGATGAGCAGTTCTTC,CSATGSDEQFF,TRBV29-1,NA,NA,TRBJ2-1
TGTGCCAGTAGTATGGGACTAGCGGGAGGACTCTCCTACAATGAGCAGTTCTTC,CASSMGLAGGLSYNEQFF,TRBV19,TRBD2,NA,TRBJ2-1
TGTGCCAGCAGCCCGAGCGGGGATTCCTACGAGCAGTACTTC,CASSPSGDSYEQYF,TRBV6-5,TRBD2,NA,TRBJ2-7
TGTGCCAGCAGCCCCCTAGGGGCCCCTAATGAAAAACTGTTTTTT,CASSPLGAPNEKLFF,TRBV7-8,NA,NA,TRBJ1-4
TGTGCCAGCAGGGAGAGGGTATCAGAGACCCAGTACTTC,CASRERVSETQYF,TRBV5-4,NA,once,TRBJ2-5
TGCAGCGTTGAACAAGGTGGCGGGTTTAGCACAGATACGCAGTATTTT,CSVEQGGGFSTDTQYF,TRBV29-1,NA,NA,TRBJ2-3
TGCGCCAGCAGCCAAGCCGACAGGGACAACACTGAAGCTTCCTTT,CASSQADRDNTEASF,TRBV4-1,TRBD1,NA,TRBJ1-1
TGTGCCAGCAGTACCCCTAGTGAGAGTGAGCAGTTCTTC,CASSTPSESEQFF,TRBV6-5,NA,NA,TRBJ2-1
TGTGCCAGCAGCCGCTGGACTAGCGGGAGTTATACGCAGTATTTT,CASSRWTSGSYTQYF,TRBV7-9,TRBD2,NA,TRBJ2-3
TGTGCCAGCAGCCTGGACCTGACTAGAGAGCAGTACTTC,CASSLDLTREQYF,TRBV5-6,NA,NA,TRBJ2-7
TGTGCCAGCAGGACCGGGACGGCGGAGCAGTACTTC,CASRTGTAEQYF,TRBV28,NA,NA,TRBJ2-7
TGTGCCAGCAGTGGAGGCAGGGGGCTATACGAGCAGTACTTC,CASSGGRGLYEQYF,TRBV6-1,TRBD1,NA,TRBJ2-7
TGTGCCAGCAGAAAGGGGTACCAGGAAAGAGAGCAGTTCTTC,CASRKGYQEREQFF,TRBV7-9,NA,NA,TRBJ2-1
TGTGCCAGCAGCTCCCTGATTCTGGAGACCCAGTACTTC,CASSSLILETQYF,TRBV7-8,NA,once,TRBJ2-5
TGTGCCAGCAGCTCGGGACAGGGGGCCAGTGAAGAGCAGTACTTC,CASSSGQGASEEQYF,TRBV9,TRBD1,NA,TRBJ2-7
TGTGCCAGCAGTTACCGGGGGGCCAATCAGCCCCAGCATTTT,CASSYRGANQPQHF,TRBV6-6,NA,NA,TRBJ1-5
TGTGCCACCAGCAGTGCCGGGAGGGCTGAAGCTTTCTTT,CATSSAGRAEAFF,TRBV15,NA,once,TRBJ1-1
TGTGCCAGCAGCGTAGACAGGGGGGGGTACGAGCAGTACTTC,CASSVDRGGYEQYF,TRBV9,NA,NA,TRBJ2-7
TGTGCCAGCAGCTTAGGAATCGATCGGGGAGGGGGCGATGGGCAGTTCTTC,CASSLGIDRGGGDGQFF,TRBV11-2,NA,NA,TRBJ2-1
TGTGCCTGGAGTAACCCGGACAGGGGGCGCGGGGTCTATGGCTACACCTTC,CAWSNPDRGRGVYGYTF,TRBV30,TRBD1,NA,TRBJ1-2
TGTGCCAGCTCATTGTATGGGCAGGCCACCGGGGAGCTGTTTTTT,CASSLYGQATGELFF,TRBV18,NA,NA,TRBJ2-2
TGTGCTAGTGGTCTTTCCGGGACAAACACAGATACGCAGTATTTT,CASGLSGTNTDTQYF,TRBV12-5,NA,once,TRBJ2-3
TGTGCCAGCAGCTTAGGATGGGGGGCACAGGGGGCGTATGAGCAGTTCTTC,CASSLGWGAQGAYEQFF,TRBV11-2,TRBD1,NA,TRBJ2-1
TGTGCCAGCAGTAAGACAGGGGGCCAATACGAGCAGTACTTC,CASSKTGGQYEQYF,TRBV2,TRBD1,NA,TRBJ2-7
TGCAGCGTTGGGGAGGGGCAGAGCCCACGGGAGCCCCAGCATTTT,CSVGEGQSPREPQHF,TRBV29-1,NA,NA,TRBJ1-5
TGTGCCACCAGCATAAGCGCGGGACAGGGGGCGAAGCAGTACTTC,CATSISAGQGAKQYF,TRBV15,TRBD1,once,TRBJ2-7
TGCGCCAGCAGCCAAGAGAGACAGGGGAGGAATGGCTACACCTTC,CASSQERQGRNGYTF,TRBV4-3,TRBD1,NA,TRBJ1-2
TGTGCCAGCAGCTTTTGGGACACTGAAGCTTTCTTT,CASSFWDTEAFF,TRBV7-9,NA,NA,TRBJ1-1
TGTGCCATCATAATATCCGGGACTAGTGTGGTGCAGTACTTC,CAIIISGTSVVQYF,TRBV10-3,TRBD2,NA,TRBJ2-7
TGTGCCAGCAGAGACAGGGTGAACACTGAAGCTTTCTTT,CASRDRVNTEAFF,TRBV25-1,TRBD1,NA,TRBJ1-1
TGTGCCAGCAGCTTCCAGGCATATGAGCAGTTCTTC,CASSFQAYEQFF,TRBV9,NA,NA,TRBJ2-1
TGTGCCAGCAGTTTAAAGTCGTCGGCGGGAAGGGGCTACTATGGCTACACCTTC,CASSLKSSAGRGYYGYTF,TRBV27,NA,once,TRBJ1-2
TGTGCCATCAGTGAGTCGGTCAAGAACACTGAAGCTTTCTTT,CAISESVKNTEAFF,TRBV10-3,NA,NA,TRBJ1-1
TGTGCCAGCAGCTTAGCGGGGGGTACAGATACGCAGTATTTT,CASSLAGGTDTQYF,TRBV25-1,TRBD2,NA,TRBJ2-3
TGTGCCAGCAGCCCCAGTCGGGCCCTTACAATAGGCAATTCACCCCTCCACTTT,CASSPSRALTIGNSPLHF,TRBV7-8,NA,few,TRBJ1-6
TGTGCCAGCAGCCGACAGGGGCCGAACACTGAAGCTTTCTTT,CASSRQGPNTEAFF,TRBV5-5,TRBD1,NA,TRBJ1-1
TGTGCCAGCAGCGTAGAGTGGGGAGGCTACACCTTC,CASSVEWGGYTF,TRBV9,NA,few,TRBJ1-2
TGTGCCAGCAGCGTAGAGACAGGAATTACCGGGGAGCTGTTTTTT,CASSVETGITGELFF,TRBV9,NA,NA,TRBJ2-2
TGTGCCAGCAGTTTAGCGGGGGGAACGCAGTATTTT,CASSLAGGTQYF,TRBV27,TRBD2,NA,TRBJ2-3
TGTGCCAGCAGCTTAGGGGGTTCAAACGGCAGAGCTTTCTTT,CASSLGGSNGRAFF,TRBV7-9,NA,NA,TRBJ1-1
TGCGCCAGCAGCCAAGGGCTCCGCTTAGAAGGGCTCAAAGAGTACGAGCAGTACTTC,CASSQGLRLEGLKEYEQYF,TRBV4-3,NA,NA,TRBJ2-7
TGTGCCAGCAGCTTAGGGTTGGCTCTAGAGGGGACTAGGGGCTACACCTTC,CASSLGLALEGTRGYTF,TRBV7-8,NA,NA,TRBJ1-2
TGTGCCAGCAGAGGGACAGGACCAAGCTATGGCTACACCTTC,CASRGTGPSYGYTF,TRBV2,TRBD1,NA,TRBJ1-2
TGTGCCAGCAGTTACTCGAAGCAGTCCTCTGGAAACACCATATATTTT,CASSYSKQSSGNTIYF,TRBV6-5,NA,NA,TRBJ1-3
TGTGCCAGCAGCTTAGCTAGCGGGGGGCTCTACACAGATACGCAGTATTTT,CASSLASGGLYTDTQYF,TRBV7-9,TRBD2,NA,TRBJ2-3
TGTGCCAGCAGCCCGGACAATAATCAGCCCCAGCATTTT,CASSPDNNQPQHF,TRBV5-5,NA,NA,TRBJ1-5
TGTGCCAGCAGTTACTCTGAGACGGGGACTAACTATGGCTACACCTTC,CASSYSETGTNYGYTF,TRBV6-6,NA,medium-sized,TRBJ1-2